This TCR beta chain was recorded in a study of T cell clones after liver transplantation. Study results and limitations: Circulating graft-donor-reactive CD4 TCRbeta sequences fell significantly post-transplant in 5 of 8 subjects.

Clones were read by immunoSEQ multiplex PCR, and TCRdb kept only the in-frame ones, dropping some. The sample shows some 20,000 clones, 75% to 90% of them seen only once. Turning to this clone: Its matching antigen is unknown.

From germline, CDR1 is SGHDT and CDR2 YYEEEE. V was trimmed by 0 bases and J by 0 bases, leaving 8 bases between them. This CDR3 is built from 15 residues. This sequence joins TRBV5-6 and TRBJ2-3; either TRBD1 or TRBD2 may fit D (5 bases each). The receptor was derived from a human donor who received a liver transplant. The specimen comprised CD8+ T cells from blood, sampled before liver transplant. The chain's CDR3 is CASSLGGVSTDTQYF. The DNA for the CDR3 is TGTGCCAGCAGCTTGGGAGGGGTTAGCACAGATACGCAGTATTTT.